The clone carrying this TCR beta chain appeared a single time. Its matching antigen is unknown. TCRdb's copy holds only in-frame clones and misses some; the assay was immunoSEQ multiplex PCR. Of approximately 45,000 clones listed, 60% to 80% are singletons. The data derive from a study of neoadjuvant anti-PD-1 for oral cavity cancer. Study conclusions and caveats: TCR analyses covered only a few patients per response group.

Time point: after neoadjuvant nivolumab, at surgical resection. Patients had newly diagnosed, untreated stage II-IVA oral cavity squamous cell carcinoma. Blood cells were analyzed directly, without culture or expansion. The CDR3 contains 15 residues. Germline assignment: CDR1 SGHAT and CDR2 FQNNGV. The V end lost 1 base, the J end lost 5 bases, and 12 bases lay between the germline ends. The sequence was obtained from a person between 35 and 79 years old with oral cavity squamous cell carcinoma. The chain recombines TRBV11-2 with TRBJ2-4, with D unresolved. Sequenced here: PBMCs, sampled after nivolumab (anti-PD-1) treatment. In DNA, the CDR3 is TGTGCCAGCAGCTTAGGGGGTCAGCGCCAAAACATTCAGTACTTC. Translating it yields CASSLGGQRQNIQYF.